The clone carrying this T cell receptor beta chain was picked up many times. Antigen: not known. The data were taken from a study of identical twins. Study-level results: An excess of low generation probability was shown by twin-shared out-of-frame alpha sequences. Sequences that were beta out-of-frame showed weaker excess twin sharing.

The length of the CDR3 is 19 residues. Trimming took off 0 bases at V and 0 bases at J, with 18 bases between the two ends. Germline V gives CDR1 LNHNV, CDR2 YYDKDF (reference sequence). Using its own MiXCR run on the 5' RACE reads, TCRdb lists one record per CDR3 protein. The table records about 430,000 distinct CDR3 sequences, about 18% of them present only once. The sequenced material came from naive T cells sorted from blood. This sequence was found in a man in his fifties or sixties in good health. The V call is TRBV15, the J call TRBJ2-4; TRBD1 or TRBD2 may be the D gene (6 bases each). The CDR3 DNA follows: TGTGCCACCAGCAGAGAAGGGGCTGAGGGGGGCCTAGCCAAAAACATTCAGTACTTC. It codes for CATSREGAEGGLAKNIQYF.